These 9 T cell receptor beta chains were all obtained from the same sample, sequenced in a study of blood T cells in healthy people across ages. Through a sample-barcoded 5' primer and a J-beta primer mix, a second PCR was run for roughly 6 to 12 cycles. TCRdb reprocessed the 5' RACE reads with MiXCR, giving one entry per CDR3 protein. The data show more than 700,000 distinct CDR3 sequences, with roughly 53% seen just once and about 38% held by the top ten. Input material: blood. All receptors come from an elderly man in good health.

The V gene is TRBV3-1, the J gene TRBJ2-2, with 7 bases fitting TRBD2. This CDR3 has 18 amino acids. V dropped 3 bases and J dropped 7; count of bases not matched to a gene: 17. Germline values: CDR1 LGHDT, CDR2 YNNKEL (reference sequence). The CDR3 spells CASSHVQRGGQASGELFF. The CDR3 DNA reads as TGTGCCAGCAGCCACGTCCAACGGGGAGGGCAAGCGAGCGGGGAGCTGTTTTTT.

The chain is built from TRBV4-1 and TRBJ2-1; TRBD2 agrees at 11 bases. The CDR3 totals 20 residues. Trimming cost V 2 bases and J 7 bases; bases outside gene matches: 19. The germline V gene encodes CDR1 MGHRA and CDR2 YSYEKL. In DNA form, the CDR3 reads TGCGCCAGCAGCCAACCCCGGATAGCGGGAGGGCCGCGGCTTTGGAATGAGCAGTTCTTC. The encoded protein is CASSQPRIAGGPRLWNEQFF.

The J gene is TRBJ1-6, the V gene TRBV27; D is perhaps TRBD1 (5 bases). From germline, CDR1 is MNHEY and CDR2 SMNVEV (reference sequence). There are 15 residues in the CDR3. The ends were cut back, 5 bases at V and 5 bases at J, with 13 bases in the middle. CDR3 sequence reads: CASSLSGTDNSPLHF. In DNA form, the CDR3 reads TGTGCCAGCAGTCTGTCCGGGACCGATAATTCACCCCTCCACTTT.

This rearrangement joins TRBV14 to TRBJ2-1; TRBD2 matches 8 bases. The germline CDR1 and CDR2 sequences are SGHDN and FVKESK. This CDR3 comprises 18 residues. The J segment lost 6 bases and the V segment lost 4 bases, leaving 17 bases of the junction unmatched. The CDR3 sequence is CASSPLRAGVDNFNEQFF. In DNA, the CDR3 is TGTGCCAGCAGCCCCTTGCGAGCGGGGGTGGACAATTTCAATGAGCAGTTCTTC.

The count of this clonotype is one. V usage is TRBV4-1 and J usage is TRBJ2-4, with 8 nucleotides matching TRBD1. The germline CDR1 and CDR2 sequences are MGHRA and YSYEKL. The CDR3 is 12 residues long. V shed 8 bases and J 3 bases; nucleotides not matched to a gene: 0. CDR3 amino acids: CASGTGKNIQYF. CDR3 nucleotide sequence: TGCGCCAGCGGGACAGGCAAAAACATTCAGTACTTC.

Notes on this clonotype: The missing conserved phenylalanine or tryptophan at the end of this CDR3 makes a read error likely. The gene calls are TRBV20-1 and TRBJ2-7; 8 bases agree with TRBD2. This CDR3 has 13 amino acids. CDR1 is DFQATT, CDR2 SNEGSKA, per germline (reference sequence). The junction had 3 bases not matched to a gene; V was cut back by 2 bases and J by 3 bases. The CDR3 DNA reads as TGCAGTGCTAGACATAGCGGGAACTACGAGCAGTACTAC. It codes for CSARHSGNYEQYY.

The V and J genes are TRBV6-2 or TRBV6-3 and TRBJ1-2, with D possibly TRBD1 on 6 matching bases. The ends were cut back, 8 bases at V and 1 base at J, with 23 bases in the middle. The CDR3 length is 17 residues. CDR1 and CDR2 from the germline V gene are MNHEY and SVGEGT. The CDR3 coding sequence is TGTGCCAGCCAAAGGGGGGGGAGTTCGACCGTTAACTATGGCTACACCTTC. The encoded protein is CASQRGGSSTVNYGYTF.

This clonotype turned up a few times. The chain recombines TRBV6-5 with TRBJ2-1; possibly TRBD1 or TRBD2 for D (6 bases each). This CDR3 contains 18 residues. From germline, CDR1 is MNHEY and CDR2 SVGAGI. With 4 bases removed from V and 7 bases from J, the gap between germline ends came to 26 bases. The DNA of the CDR3 is TGTGCCAGCAGTTCCCAAAAGCCCCGGGGGCTACGGCCGAATGAGCAGTTCTTC. Protein sequence: CASSSQKPRGLRPNEQFF.

The chain uses TRBV30 and TRBJ2-3; 8 nucleotides align to TRBD1. Germline V CDR1 and CDR2: GTSNPN, SVGIG (reference sequence). The CDR3 sequence is 17 residues long. After removal of 3 bases from V and 14 bases from J, the junction contained 25 bases not matched to a gene. The DNA for the CDR3 is TGTGCCTGGAGGGGGGCTTTATCAGGACAGGGTTACGGATACGCGTATTTT. It yields the protein CAWRGALSGQGYGYAYF.